These 29 T cell receptor beta chains share one sample of origin, sequenced in a study of blood T cell repertoires in COVID-19. The method was immunoSEQ multiplex PCR; TCRdb's version includes in-frame clones alone and lacks a portion of them. The table shows about 210,000 clones, with roughly 85% occurring only once. The specimen was peripheral blood. The receptors were gathered from a man aged 50-59 years with COVID-19, enrolled during active disease.

This sequence joins TRBV11-2 and TRBJ2-7, with 7 nucleotides matching TRBD1. Looked up from germline, CDR1 is SGHAT and CDR2 is FQNNGV. This CDR3 comprises 15 residues. V lost 4 bases and J lost 3; bases outside the gene matches: 9. Here the CDR3 DNA reads TGTGCCAGCAGCTCCGACAGGGACCCTCGCTACGAGCAGTACTTC. Its protein is CASSSDRDPRYEQYF.

The chain is built from TRBV5-4 and TRBJ1-3; TRBD1 matches at 9 bases. CDR3 length equals 15 residues. J lost 2 bases, V lost 4 bases, and 4 bases had no gene match. The germline gives CDR1 SGHNT, CDR2 YYREEE (reference sequence). In DNA, the CDR3 is TGTGCCAGCAGCACAGGGGGCGCGGCTGGAAACACCATATATTTT. Amino acid sequence: CASSTGGAAGNTIYF.

The chain joins TRBV5-1 to TRBJ2-5; 11 bases are a match to TRBD2. Trimming took 5 bases from V and 5 from J; bases not matched to a gene: 11. The CDR3 runs 16 residues. Germline CDR1 reads SGHRS; CDR2 reads YFSETQ. In nucleotides, the CDR3 is TGCGCCAGCAGTTCCTATACTAGCGGGGGTTCGGAGACCCAGTACTTC. Translating it yields CASSSYTSGGSETQYF.

The gene calls are TRBV24-1 and TRBJ2-3, with 14 bases lining up with TRBD2. Germline CDR1 is KGHDR and CDR2 is SFDVKD. V trimming: 2 bases; J trimming: 6 bases; junction bases outside the gene matches: 12. This CDR3 spans 19 amino acids. Here the CDR3 reads CATSDSYGSRLAGGDTQYF. Here the CDR3 DNA reads TGTGCCACCAGTGATTCGTATGGGTCGCGACTAGCGGGGGGGGATACGCAGTATTTT.

The chain is built from TRBV15 and TRBJ1-4; possibly TRBD1 for D (6 bases). This CDR3 has 19 residues. The V and J ends lost 2 bases and 5 bases respectively, with 24 bases between them. CDR1 and CDR2 from the germline V gene are LNHNV and YYDKDF (reference sequence). The CDR3 sequence is CATSRLTGRGGTKNEKLFF. The DNA for the CDR3 is TGTGCCACCAGCAGACTAACGGGCAGGGGCGGCACAAAGAATGAAAAACTGTTTTTT.

The rearrangement uses TRBV10-3 and TRBJ2-2; maybe TRBD1 (6 bases). V lost 2 bases and J lost 4, with 11 bases in between. Germline CDR1 reads ENHRY; CDR2 reads SYGVKD. The CDR3 is made up of 15 amino acids. CDR3 DNA sequence: TGTGCCATCAGTGAGCCAGGGGTAGGCACCGGGGAGCTGTTTTTT. The encoded protein is CAISEPGVGTGELFF.

This clone is a singleton in its sample. The chain uses TRBV19 and TRBJ2-3; 8 bases fit TRBD2. Germline CDR1 reads LNHDA; CDR2 reads SQIVND (reference sequence). Trimming removed 9 bases from V and 2 bases from J; junction bases left unmatched: 7. The CDR3 runs to 14 residues. The CDR3 DNA is TGTGCCAGCGCCCGGGGGGGGGTCACAGATACGCAGTATTTT. This translates into CASARGGVTDTQYF.

CDR3 protein: CASSLEEGEQYF. CDR3 nucleotides: TGCGCCAGCAGCTTGGAGGAGGGGGAGCAGTACTTC. This rearrangement joins TRBV5-1 to TRBJ2-7, with D tentatively TRBD2 (6 bases). The CDR3 runs to 12 residues. Germline CDR1 and CDR2: SGHRS and YFSETQ. Trimming left V 0 bases short and J 7 bases short, with 8 bases between. Full variable domain (missing parts from reference TRBV5-1 and TRBJ2-7): KAGVTQTPRYLIKTRGQQVTLSCSPISGHRSVSWYQQTPGQGLQFLFEYFSETQRNKGNFPGRFSGRQFSNSRSEMNVSTLELGDSALYLCASSLEEGEQYFGPGTRLTVT.

The gene calls are TRBV5-5 and TRBJ1-5; 10 bases are shared with TRBD1. Trimming at V came to 4 bases and at J to 0 bases, leaving 13 bases not matched to a gene. In germline, CDR1 is SGHKS, CDR2 YYEKEE (reference sequence). CDR3 size: 19 residues. DNA of the CDR3: TGTGCCAGCAGCCCACACACCGGGACAGGGGATCATAGCAATCAGCCCCAGCATTTT. Its translation: CASSPHTGTGDHSNQPQHF.

The V call is TRBV5-8, the J call TRBJ2-1, with 7 bases that match TRBD2. V lost 2 bases, J lost 11 bases, and 19 bases stayed unmatched. From germline, CDR1 is SGHTS and CDR2 YDEGEE. This CDR3 has 17 amino acids. CDR3 nucleotides: TGTGCCAGCAGCTTTGACTCGACTAGCTTTTACCTTGTTAAGCAGTTCTTC. Protein product: CASSFDSTSFYLVKQFF.

The chain couples TRBV18 to TRBJ1-1; 9 bases fit TRBD1. CDR3 size: 17 residues. Germline assignment: CDR1 KGHSH and CDR2 LQKENI. J lost 5 bases, V lost 2 bases, and 12 bases had no gene match. This CDR3 is CASSPGRTGADRTEAFF. CDR3 in DNA: TGTGCCAGCTCACCAGGCCGGACAGGGGCCGATCGTACTGAAGCTTTCTTT.

The rearrangement joins TRBV7-9 to TRBJ1-1, with D hard to call. V gave up 3 bases and J gave up 5 bases, with 10 bases separating them. Germline V CDR1 and CDR2: SEHNR, FQNEAQ (reference sequence). The CDR3 loop spans 13 amino acids. DNA for the CDR3: TGTGCCAGCAGCTTCGGCGGTGTGACTGAAGCTTTCTTT. Translating it yields CASSFGGVTEAFF.

This sequence joins TRBV5-1 and TRBJ2-1, with a tentative D call TRBD1 (6 bases). CDR3 length equals 14 residues. Trimming pared 3 bases from V and 4 bases from J, leaving 11 bases between. Germline-derived CDR1 and CDR2 are SGHRS and YFSETQ. The CDR3 protein is CASSSGTNYNEQFF. Here the CDR3 DNA reads TGCGCCAGCAGCTCCGGGACAAATTACAATGAGCAGTTCTTC.

V usage is TRBV5-5 and J usage is TRBJ1-4; no reliable D call. There are 15 residues in the CDR3. Germline V lookup: CDR1 SGHKS, CDR2 YYEKEE (reference sequence). The V gene lost 2 bases and the J gene lost 7 bases, with 15 bases spanning the gap. The CDR3 loop is CASSFLQGRSEKLFF. The CDR3 coding sequence is TGTGCCAGCAGCTTTCTTCAAGGGAGGAGTGAAAAACTGTTTTTT.

This clone has just a few counts. The CDR3 spells CASSLDRAANEKLFF. CDR3 bases: TGTGCCAGCAGTTTGGACAGGGCCGCTAATGAAAAACTGTTTTTT. The rearrangement joins TRBV28 to TRBJ1-4; TRBD1 agrees at 8 bases. The length of the CDR3 is 15 residues. Germline assignment: CDR1 MDHEN and CDR2 SYDVKM. The trim removed 3 bases at V and 3 bases at J, leaving 3 bases unmatched.

This sequence joins TRBV12-3 or TRBV12-4 and TRBJ1-1; D ambiguous. V was pared by 3 bases and J by 11 bases, with 16 bases between. The CDR3 runs to 13 residues. As DNA, the CDR3 is TGTGCCAGCAGTTTCTCGGCGGCCGAAAGGGCTTTCTTT. Its protein is CASSFSAAERAFF.

CDR3 sequence (DNA): TGTGCCAGCAGTTACAGAGAGGGCGTGAATTCACCCCTCCACTTT. Translated, it gives CASSYREGVNSPLHF. The chain joins TRBV6-5 to TRBJ1-6; no clear D. The CDR3 totals 15 residues. Trimming left V 2 bases short and J 7 bases short, with 12 bases between. Germline V CDR1 and CDR2: MNHEY, SVGAGI.

The chain combines TRBV7-9 with TRBJ1-2; D is uncertain. Germline CDR1 is SEHNR and CDR2 is FQNEAQ (reference sequence). The CDR3 is 13 amino acids. The V end was cut by 7 bases, the J end by 3 bases, with 12 bases between. The CDR3 protein is CASNNRSYYGYTF. The CDR3 nucleotides read TGTGCCAGCAATAATCGAAGCTACTATGGCTACACCTTC.

This chain links TRBV11-2 with TRBJ1-3; D remains unclear. The CDR3 runs to 16 residues. The V gene lost 5 bases and the J gene lost 0 bases, with 14 bases spanning the gap. Germline V lookup: CDR1 SGHAT, CDR2 FQNNGV. CDR3 nucleotide sequence: TGTGCCAGCAGCACCAGACGGAGTAGCTCTGGAAACACCATATATTTT. The encoded protein is CASSTRRSSSGNTIYF.

The V gene is TRBV7-8, the J gene TRBJ2-3; TRBD1 might be the D (6 bases). Germline values: CDR1 SGHVS, CDR2 FQNEAQ. Deletions cut 5 bases from V and 3 bases from J, with 9 bases between. CDR3 size: 13 residues. CDR3 nucleotides: TGTGCCAGCAGCGCCGGACAGACAGATACGCAGTATTTT. As protein: CASSAGQTDTQYF.

The chain combines TRBV12-3 or TRBV12-4 with TRBJ1-1; the D is unclear. The CDR3 contains 13 residues. V shed 2 bases and J shed 4 bases, with 8 bases lying between them. The CDR3 loop reads CASSLTKGTEAFF. Written as DNA, the CDR3 is TGTGCCAGCAGTTTAACTAAAGGCACTGAAGCTTTCTTT.

This clone appeared many times. Other nucleotide sequences in the sample specify the same CDR3. The V and J genes are TRBV29-1 and TRBJ2-7; 8 bases line up with TRBD1. The CDR3 is 12 residues long. In germline, CDR1 is SQVTM, CDR2 ANQGSEA. The V and J ends lost 6 bases and 2 bases, in that order; junction bases with no gene match: 3. This CDR3 is CSVGTGTYEQYF. DNA of the CDR3: TGCAGCGTGGGGACAGGAACCTACGAGCAGTACTTC.

The CDR3 nucleotides read TGTGCCAGTAGTATAAGTAGGGGTTCGAACACCGGGGAGCTGTTTTTT. Encoded protein: CASSISRGSNTGELFF. The V call is TRBV19, the J call TRBJ2-2; tentatively, D is TRBD1 (5 bases). Germline CDR1 is LNHDA and CDR2 is SQIVND (reference sequence). The CDR3 contains 16 residues. The ends were cut back, 2 bases at V and 0 bases at J, with 10 bases in the middle.

The chain recombines TRBV6-2 or TRBV6-3 with TRBJ1-5, with D hard to call. Germline V CDR1 and CDR2: MNHEY, SVGEGT. This CDR3 comprises 15 residues. Trimming cost V 2 bases and J 3 bases, with 11 bases left between them. In DNA form, the CDR3 reads TGTGCCAGCAGTTACATCCGGGAATCCAATCAGCCCCAGCATTTT. Its protein product is CASSYIRESNQPQHF.

The chain links TRBV28 to TRBJ1-3; D may be TRBD1 (6 bases). This CDR3 is built from 17 residues. Germline assignment: CDR1 MDHEN and CDR2 SYDVKM. Trimming stripped 5 bases from V and 2 bases from J, with 19 bases between. CDR3 in DNA: TGTGCCAGCAGTCCCCCCTACAGGGAGAGGGCTGGAAACACCATATATTTT. It translates to CASSPPYRERAGNTIYF.

The V and J genes are TRBV11-2 and TRBJ1-1, with a tentative D call TRBD1 (5 bases). V lost 4 bases and J 10 bases, leaving 16 bases between the germline ends. Germline CDR1 is SGHAT and CDR2 is FQNNGV. The CDR3 consists of 13 residues. CDR3 DNA sequence: TGTGCCAGCAGCTCCCCGGGGGGGGGAGCAGCTTTCTTT. It translates to CASSSPGGGAAFF.

The chain employs TRBV5-1 and TRBJ2-4; TRBD1 is a possible D gene (5 bases). The CDR3 extends over 13 amino acids. Germline values: CDR1 SGHRS, CDR2 YFSETQ. Deletions cut 8 bases from V and 6 bases from J, with 15 bases between. The CDR3 loop is CASQGDRRNIQYF. The DNA of the CDR3 is TGCGCCAGTCAGGGCGACCGGAGAAACATTCAGTACTTC.

The rearrangement uses TRBV30 and TRBJ1-4; D is possibly TRBD1 (6 bases). The CDR3 consists of 14 residues. Deletions cut 2 bases from V and 6 bases from J, with 13 bases between. Germline-derived CDR1 and CDR2 are GTSNPN and SVGIG (reference sequence). The CDR3 sequence is CAWSRGGRDEKLFF. The DNA for the CDR3 is TGTGCCTGGAGTCGGGGGGGCAGGGATGAAAAACTGTTTTTT.

The chain joins TRBV4-3 to TRBJ2-1; no clear D. The CDR3 is 13 residues long. V was trimmed by 0 bases and J by 6 bases, leaving 6 bases between them. Germline loops: CDR1 LGHNA, CDR2 YSLEER. Here the CDR3 DNA reads TGCGCCAGCAGCCAAGAAACGGGCAATGAGCAGTTCTTC. Protein sequence: CASSQETGNEQFF.